This T cell receptor beta chain was sequenced during a study of CXCR3 chemokines and chemotherapy response in bladder cancer (dated by TCRdb to 2021 to 2024). Regarding the research as a whole: The study set out to examine whether the activity of the CXCR3 chemokine system within tumors predicted response to chemotherapy in human bladder cancer.

The germline V gene (reference sequence) provides CDR1 PRHDT and CDR2 FYEKMQ. The junction carries 8 bases between V and J, which are trimmed by 0 bases and 3 bases respectively. Taken from cysteine to phenylalanine, the CDR3 has 14 residues. Here the CDR3 DNA is all that survives: 42 bases in frame from base 1. The library came from PCR. Sequenced using an Illumina HiSeq 2500. TCRdb redid the processing of the public reads, applying fastp at Q25 and MiXCR, and retained in-frame beta chains. A single entry per CDR3 protein holds the most common genes and DNA from its merged rows. For this sample there are more than 7,000 distinct CDR3 sequences; over 10% appear just once. The ten largest account for about 16% of the sample. This clonotype showed up many times. The clone's antigen remains unknown. Per-base quality was not reported, and no clone a single base away is much larger than it.

The rearrangement combines TRBV13 with TRBJ2-5; TRBD2 is a weak D gene call, 6 bases matching. The sequence came from a human donor with bladder cancer that responded to neoadjuvant chemotherapy. Sampling was done from a patient whose treatment included neoadjuvant chemotherapy. CDR3 region: CASSLGGGKETQYF. The DNA sequence follows: TGTGCCAGCAGCTTAGGCGGAGGGAAAGAGACCCAGTACTTC.